What follows are 14 T cell receptor beta chains derived from one specimen sequenced in a study of identifying expanded T cells in peripheral blood. The table came from immunoSEQ multiplex PCR; TCRdb's copy has only in-frame clones and leaves some out. The profile shows roughly 63,000 clones, approximately 83% of them singletons. Sequencing used blood. The receptor set was obtained from a person between 18 and 69 years old in good health.

The rearrangement uses TRBV11-2 and TRBJ1-1, with D tentatively TRBD1 (5 bases). Germline V gives CDR1 SGHAT, CDR2 FQNNGV. The CDR3 extends over 14 amino acids. Trimming took 5 bases from V and 2 from J, leaving 12 bases between them. CDR3 sequence reads: CASSPRQGNTEAFF. The CDR3 DNA reads TGTGCCAGCAGCCCGCGGCAGGGTAACACTGAAGCTTTCTTT.

The gene calls are TRBV7-9 and TRBJ2-3; D remains ambiguous. This CDR3 region has 13 residues. Trimming took 6 bases from V and 6 from J, leaving 13 bases between them. Germline V gene data show CDR1 as SEHNR and CDR2 as FQNEAQ (reference sequence). CDR3 coding DNA: TGTGCCAGCAGAGAGGCCCTCGGGGATACGCAGTATTTT. It encodes CASREALGDTQYF.

The rearrangement uses TRBV6-5 and TRBJ1-2; D perhaps matches TRBD1 (5 bases). This CDR3 region has 15 residues. V was clipped by 6 bases and J by 4 bases, with 18 bases between them. Germline V lookup: CDR1 MNHEY, CDR2 SVGAGI. The DNA of the CDR3 is TGTGCCAGCAGCTTCAGAGCGGCCCAGGGCTATGGCTACACCTTC. Amino acid sequence: CASSFRAAQGYGYTF.

The gene calls are TRBV2 and TRBJ1-1, with 8 bases matching TRBD1. The CDR3 loop spans 13 amino acids. Germline V gene data show CDR1 as SNHLY and CDR2 as FYNNEI. After removal of 8 bases from V and 6 bases from J, the junction contained 8 bases not matched to a gene. CDR3 region: CASLGQGVSEAFF. DNA of the CDR3: TGTGCCAGCTTAGGACAGGGTGTGTCTGAAGCTTTCTTT.

This chain connects TRBV14 to TRBJ2-7; D gene uncertain. The CDR3 has 12 amino acids. Germline V gene sequence: CDR1 SGHDN, CDR2 FVKESK. The V end lost 3 bases, the J end lost 3 bases, and 6 bases lay between the germline ends. The CDR3 is CASSHNFYEQYF. CDR3 DNA sequence: TGTGCCAGCAGCCACAATTTCTACGAGCAGTACTTC. The entire variable domain, with the rest obtained from reference TRBV14 and TRBJ2-7, is as follows: EAGVTQFPSHSVIEKGQTVTLRCDPISGHDNLYWYRRVMGKEIKFLLHFVKESKQDESGMPNNRFLAERTGGTYSTLKVQPAELEDSGVYFCASSHNFYEQYFGPGTRLTVT.

The genes are TRBV2 and TRBJ2-3; D remains ambiguous. Germline-derived CDR1 and CDR2 are SNHLY and FYNNEI. V dropped 6 bases and J dropped 2 bases, with 3 bases sitting between them. The CDR3 is 11 residues long. CDR3 sequence (DNA): TGTGCCAGCAGGTACACAGATACGCAGTATTTT. It specifies CASRYTDTQYF.

The chain carries TRBV5-4 and TRBJ1-2; D is unclear. This CDR3 is built from 13 residues. Trimming removed 0 bases at V and 4 bases at J, with 7 bases between. Germline lookup yields CDR1 SGHNT and CDR2 YYREEE (reference sequence). CDR3 amino acids: CASSLDSLYGYTF. DNA of the CDR3: TGTGCCAGCAGCTTGGACAGCCTCTATGGCTACACCTTC.

The rearrangement uses TRBV30 and TRBJ1-1, with D possibly matching TRBD1 (5 bases). The CDR3 loop spans 16 amino acids. The germline gives CDR1 GTSNPN, CDR2 SVGIG (reference sequence). V lost 8 bases to trimming and J lost 0 bases, with 22 bases between them. As DNA, the CDR3 is TGTGCCGTAAACCGTCCGAGAGCGGGGGTGAACACTGAAGCTTTCTTT. This gives the protein CAVNRPRAGVNTEAFF. The whole variable domain, remainder taken from reference TRBV30 and TRBJ1-1, is SQTIHQWPATLVQPVGSPLSLECTVEGTSNPNLYWYRQAAGRGLQLLFYSVGIGQISSEVPQNLSASRPQDRQFILSSKKLLLSDSGFYLCAVNRPRAGVNTEAFFGQGTRLTVV.

This CDR3 reads CASSLKMRAQETQYF. The CDR3 DNA sequence: TGTGCCAGCAGCTTAAAAATGCGGGCCCAAGAGACCCAGTACTTC. V and J are TRBV7-9 and TRBJ2-5, with D possibly TRBD2 on 5 matching bases. The CDR3 consists of 15 residues. The ends were cut back, 2 bases at V and 1 base at J, with 11 bases in the middle. Germline V CDR1 and CDR2: SEHNR, FQNEAQ (reference sequence).

The chain carries TRBV5-1 and TRBJ2-5; either TRBD1 or TRBD2 may supply D (5 bases each). Germline V lookup: CDR1 SGHRS, CDR2 YFSETQ. CDR3 length: 15 residues. The V and J ends lost 4 bases and 2 bases respectively, with 15 bases between them. The CDR3 sequence is CASSPGAARQETQYF. The DNA for the CDR3 is TGCGCCAGCAGCCCCGGGGCCGCACGGCAAGAGACCCAGTACTTC.

In this sample, this clone turned up a few times. The chain couples TRBV13 to TRBJ2-3; 7 bases map to TRBD2. V gave up 5 bases and J gave up 4 bases; unmatched junction bases: 12. Germline V lookup: CDR1 PRHDT, CDR2 FYEKMQ (reference sequence). The CDR3 spans 16 residues. The CDR3 nucleotides read TGTGCCAGCAGCGCAGACCGAGCGGGGACCGCAGATACGCAGTATTTT. The encoded protein is CASSADRAGTADTQYF.

J is TRBJ2-1 and V is TRBV11-1; D unresolved. V dropped 3 bases and J dropped 6 bases, with 9 bases sitting between them. CDR1 is SGHAT and CDR2 is FQDESV in the germline V gene (reference sequence). The CDR3 is 13 residues long. CDR3 sequence reads: CASSFYEANEQFF. CDR3 nucleotides: TGTGCCAGCAGCTTTTATGAGGCCAATGAGCAGTTCTTC.

The chain couples TRBV11-3 to TRBJ2-7; D ambiguous. CDR1 is SGHNT and CDR2 is YENEEA in the germline V gene. Trimming cost V 1 base and J 2 bases, with 6 bases left between them. The CDR3 is 13 residues long. The CDR3 sequence: CASSLGKTYEQYF. In DNA, the CDR3 is TGTGCCAGCAGCTTAGGGAAGACCTACGAGCAGTACTTC. Together with reference TRBV11-3 and TRBJ2-7, the CDR3 gives the full variable domain: EAGVVQSPRYKIIEKKQPVAFWCNPISGHNTLYWYLQNLGQGPELLIRYENEEAVDDSQLPKDRFSAERLKGVDSTLKIQPAELGDSAVYLCASSLGKTYEQYFGPGTRLTVT.

V usage is TRBV7-2 and J usage is TRBJ2-3; 7 nucleotides match TRBD2. Germline V lookup: CDR1 SGHTA, CDR2 FQGNSA. The CDR3 covers 14 residues. V was clipped by 5 bases and J by 5 bases; unmatched bases: 7. CDR3 region: CASSQQIAGDTQYF. CDR3 in DNA: TGTGCCAGCAGCCAACAAATAGCGGGAGATACGCAGTATTTT.